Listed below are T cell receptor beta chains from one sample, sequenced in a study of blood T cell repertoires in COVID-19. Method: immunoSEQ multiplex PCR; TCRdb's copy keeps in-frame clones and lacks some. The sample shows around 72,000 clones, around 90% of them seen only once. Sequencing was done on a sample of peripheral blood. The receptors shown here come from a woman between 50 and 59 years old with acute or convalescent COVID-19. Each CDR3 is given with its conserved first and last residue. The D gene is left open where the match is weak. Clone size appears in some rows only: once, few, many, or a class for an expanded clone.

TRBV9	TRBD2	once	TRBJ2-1	CASSRSGGASYNEQFF	TGTGCCAGCAGCCGGAGCGGGGGGGCATCCTACAATGAGCAGTTCTTC
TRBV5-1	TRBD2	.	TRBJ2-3	CASRDGTSGSDTQYF	TGCGCCAGCAGGGATGGGACTAGCGGCTCCGATACGCAGTATTTT
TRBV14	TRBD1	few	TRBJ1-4	CASRGQGDEKLFF	TGTGCCAGCAGGGGACAGGGGGATGAAAAACTGTTTTTT
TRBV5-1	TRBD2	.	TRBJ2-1	CASSLGGGREQFF	TGCGCCAGCAGCTTGGGGGGAGGGCGTGAGCAGTTCTTC
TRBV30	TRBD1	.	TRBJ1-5	CAWRRQGGGPQHF	TGTGCCTGGAGGCGACAGGGAGGAGGTCCCCAGCATTTT
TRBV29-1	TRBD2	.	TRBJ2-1	CSVELGTSGGGSYNEQFF	TGCAGCGTTGAATTAGGGACTAGCGGGGGAGGATCCTACAATGAGCAGTTCTTC
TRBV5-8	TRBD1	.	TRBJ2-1	CASSLDRDNEQFF	TGTGCCAGCAGCCTGGACAGGGACAATGAGCAGTTCTTC
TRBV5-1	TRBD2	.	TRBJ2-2	CASSPSGGVGTGELFF	TGCGCCAGCAGCCCTAGCGGGGGGGTCGGCACCGGGGAGCTGTTTTTT
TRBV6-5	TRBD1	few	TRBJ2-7	CASSRGQGFTYEQYF	TGTGCCAGCAGCCGAGGACAGGGATTTACCTACGAGCAGTACTTC
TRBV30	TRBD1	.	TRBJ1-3	CAWSKKTGGEDTIYF	TGTGCCTGGAGTAAAAAGACAGGGGGCGAGGACACCATATATTTT
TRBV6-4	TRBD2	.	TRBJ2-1	CASSGAGGGAVDEQFF	TGTGCCAGCAGTGGTGCTGGCGGGGGGGCAGTCGATGAGCAGTTCTTC
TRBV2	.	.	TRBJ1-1	CATQKSADMNTEAFF	TGTGCCACCCAAAAGTCTGCAGATATGAACACTGAAGCTTTCTTT
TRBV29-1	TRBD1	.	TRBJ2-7	CSAQTGEKGEQYF	TGCAGCGCCCAGACAGGGGAGAAGGGGGAGCAGTACTTC
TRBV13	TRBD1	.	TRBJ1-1	CASSEGQGIHTEAFF	TGTGCCAGCAGCGAGGGACAGGGGATTCATACTGAAGCTTTCTTT
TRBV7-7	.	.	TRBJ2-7	CASSRGEGGLYEQYF	TGTGCTAGCAGCCGTGGGGAGGGGGGGTTATACGAGCAGTACTTC
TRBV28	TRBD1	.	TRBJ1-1	CASGQGGRMNTEAFF	TGTGCCAGCGGACAGGGGGGGCGGATGAACACTGAAGCTTTCTTT
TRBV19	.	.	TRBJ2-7	CASSISRRSYEQYF	TGTGCCAGTAGTATATCGCGGCGTTCCTACGAGCAGTACTTC
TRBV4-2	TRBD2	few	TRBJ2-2	CASSQDGTSGTNTGELFF	TGTGCCAGCAGCCAAGATGGGACTAGCGGGACGAACACCGGGGAGCTGTTTTTT
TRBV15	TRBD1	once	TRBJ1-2	CATSREGQAYYGYTF	TGTGCCACCAGCAGGGAAGGACAGGCGTACTATGGCTACACCTTC
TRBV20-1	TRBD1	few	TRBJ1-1	CRIFDRGSAFF	TGCAGGATATTCGACAGGGGTTCTGCTTTCTTT
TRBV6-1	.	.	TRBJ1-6	CASSEQGLGNSPLHF	TGTGCCAGCAGTGAACAGGGATTGGGTAATTCACCCCTCCACTTT
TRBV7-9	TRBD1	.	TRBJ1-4	CASSLSLRGATNEKLFF	TGTGCCAGCAGCCTAAGCCTCAGGGGGGCAACTAATGAAAAACTGTTTTTT
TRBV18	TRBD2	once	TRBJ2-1	CASSPPERGILNEQFF	TGTGCCAGCTCACCACCGGAGCGGGGCATCCTGAATGAGCAGTTCTTC
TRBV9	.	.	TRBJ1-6	CASQGSVNSPLHF	TGTGCCAGCCAGGGATCGGTTAATTCACCCCTCCACTTT
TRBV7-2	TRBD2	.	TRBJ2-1	CASSLGSGIGNEQFF	TGTGCCAGCAGCTTAGGTAGCGGGATCGGCAATGAGCAGTTCTTC
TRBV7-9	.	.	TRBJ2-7	CASSHSSYEQYF	TGTGCCAGCAGCCACAGCTCCTACGAGCAGTACTTC
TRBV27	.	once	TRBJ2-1	CASSVGRTYNEQFF	TGTGCCAGCAGTGTAGGGAGGACCTACAATGAGCAGTTCTTC
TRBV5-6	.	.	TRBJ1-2	CASSRRTRRDYGYTF	TGTGCCAGCAGCCGCCGGACAAGACGGGACTATGGCTACACCTTC
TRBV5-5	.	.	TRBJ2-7	CASSLVKTAKTYEQYF	TGTGCCAGCAGCTTGGTAAAGACAGCTAAGACCTACGAGCAGTACTTC
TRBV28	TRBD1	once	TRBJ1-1	CASKTAVAGQGGIEAFF	TGTGCCAGCAAAACCGCAGTGGCGGGACAGGGAGGGATTGAAGCTTTCTTT
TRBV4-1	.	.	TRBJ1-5	CASSQSAPAAYSNQPQHF	TGCGCCAGCAGCCAGTCCGCTCCGGCGGCCTATAGCAATCAGCCCCAGCATTTT
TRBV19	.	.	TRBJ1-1	CASSMLGRVNTEAFF	TGTGCCAGTAGTATGCTCGGCAGGGTGAACACTGAAGCTTTCTTT